This T cell receptor beta chain was captured in a study of beta chain features in type 1 diabetes. Study-wide findings and caveats: Within patients, naive, central memory and Treg TCRB repertoires seemed more similar than within healthy donors.

This clone was seen a handful of times. The antigen is not known. The CDR3 runs 16 residues. Per the germline V gene, CDR1 is SGHAT and CDR2 is FQNNGV. Trimming took off 5 bases at V and 2 bases at J, with 17 bases between the two ends. Expressed TCRB transcripts were sequenced, since all the RNA that had been isolated was reverse transcribed. Measured with immunoSEQ multiplex PCR; TCRdb has only the in-frame clones, and not every one. The data show 200,000 to 250,000 clones, with about 11% seen just once and 1% to 1.5% held by the top ten. The sequenced material came from central memory CD4+ T cells from blood. The clonotype was recovered from a man aged 18 to 29 in good health. V gene TRBV11-2 combines with J gene TRBJ2-3, with D perhaps matching TRBD1 (6 bases). CDR3 region: CASSPWGRDNTDTQYF. For the CDR3, the DNA is TGTGCCAGCAGCCCATGGGGCCGGGACAACACAGATACGCAGTATTTT.